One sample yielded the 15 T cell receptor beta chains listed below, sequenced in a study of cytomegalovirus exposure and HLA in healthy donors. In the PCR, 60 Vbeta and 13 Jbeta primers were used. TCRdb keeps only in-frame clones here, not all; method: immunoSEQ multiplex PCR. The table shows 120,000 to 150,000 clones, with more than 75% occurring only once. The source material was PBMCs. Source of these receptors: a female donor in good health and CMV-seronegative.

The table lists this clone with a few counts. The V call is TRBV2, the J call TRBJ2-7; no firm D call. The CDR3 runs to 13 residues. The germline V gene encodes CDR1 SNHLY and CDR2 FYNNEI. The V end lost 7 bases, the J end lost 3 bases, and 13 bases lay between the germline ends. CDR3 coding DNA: TGTGCCAGCAAGGAGACCCCTATCTACGAGCAGTACTTC. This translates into CASKETPIYEQYF.

In nucleotides, the CDR3 is TGTGCCAGCAGCGTAACTACAGGGGCCCCCTACGAGCAGTACTTC. Amino acids: CASSVTTGAPYEQYF. The chain links TRBV7-2 to TRBJ2-7; TRBD1 aligns across 7 bases. CDR3 length: 15 residues. CDR1 and CDR2 from the germline V gene are SGHTA and FQGNSA. Unmatched junction bases numbered 9, after V lost 5 bases and J lost 2 bases.

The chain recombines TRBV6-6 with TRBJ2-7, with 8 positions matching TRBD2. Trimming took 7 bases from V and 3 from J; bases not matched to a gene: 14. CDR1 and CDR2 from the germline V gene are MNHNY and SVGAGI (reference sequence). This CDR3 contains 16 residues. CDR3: CASNGGFGRVSYEQYF. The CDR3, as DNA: TGTGCCAGCAATGGGGGCTTCGGGAGGGTGAGCTACGAGCAGTACTTC.

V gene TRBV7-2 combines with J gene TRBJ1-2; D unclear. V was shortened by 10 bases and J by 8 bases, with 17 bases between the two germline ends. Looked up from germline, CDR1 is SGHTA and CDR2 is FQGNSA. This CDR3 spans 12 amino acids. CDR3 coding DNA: TGTGCCACTAGAGGGCAGGTCCGCGGCTACACCTTC. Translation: CATRGQVRGYTF.

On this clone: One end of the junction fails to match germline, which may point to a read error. In DNA, the CDR3 is TGTGCTAGCAGCTTTTCCACGTTCAGGACTAGCGGGACCTACGAAGAGCAGTACTTC. The encoded protein is CASSFSTFRTSGTYEEQYF. This chain links TRBV7-7 with TRBJ2-7; 12 bases map to TRBD2. This CDR3 is built from 19 residues. Germline V gene data show CDR1 as SSHAT and CDR2 as FNYEAQ (reference sequence).

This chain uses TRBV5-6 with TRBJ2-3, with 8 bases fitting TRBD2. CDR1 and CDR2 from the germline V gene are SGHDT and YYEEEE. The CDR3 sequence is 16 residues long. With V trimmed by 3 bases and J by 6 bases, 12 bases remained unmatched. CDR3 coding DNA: TGTGCCAGCAGCTCCGGAGGAGCGGGGGTTAGTGATACGCAGTATTTT. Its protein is CASSSGGAGVSDTQYF.

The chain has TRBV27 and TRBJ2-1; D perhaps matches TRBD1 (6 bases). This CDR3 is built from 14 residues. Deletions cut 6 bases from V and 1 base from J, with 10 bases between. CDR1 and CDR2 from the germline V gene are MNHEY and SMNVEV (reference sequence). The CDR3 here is CASRWTVSYNEQFF. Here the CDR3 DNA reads TGTGCCAGCAGGTGGACAGTATCCTACAATGAGCAGTTCTTC.

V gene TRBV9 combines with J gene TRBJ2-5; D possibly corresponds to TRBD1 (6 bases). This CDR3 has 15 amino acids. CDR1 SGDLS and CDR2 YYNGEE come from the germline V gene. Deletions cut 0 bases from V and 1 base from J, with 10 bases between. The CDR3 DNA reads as TGTGCCAGCAGCGTAGCTGGGACACGCCAAGAGACCCAGTACTTC. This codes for CASSVAGTRQETQYF.

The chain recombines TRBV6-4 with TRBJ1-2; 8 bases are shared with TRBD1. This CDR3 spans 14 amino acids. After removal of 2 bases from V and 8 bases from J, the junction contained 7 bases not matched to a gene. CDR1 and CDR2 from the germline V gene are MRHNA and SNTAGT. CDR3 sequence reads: CASSDNQGARGYTF. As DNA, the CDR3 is TGTGCCAGCAGTGACAATCAGGGGGCAAGAGGCTACACCTTC.

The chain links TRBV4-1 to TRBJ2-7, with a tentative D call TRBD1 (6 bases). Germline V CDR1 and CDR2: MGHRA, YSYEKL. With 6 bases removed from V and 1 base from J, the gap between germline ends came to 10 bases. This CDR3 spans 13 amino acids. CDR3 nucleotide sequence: TGCGCCAGCAGTGGAGACAGGTCCTACGAGCAGTACTTC. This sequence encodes CASSGDRSYEQYF.

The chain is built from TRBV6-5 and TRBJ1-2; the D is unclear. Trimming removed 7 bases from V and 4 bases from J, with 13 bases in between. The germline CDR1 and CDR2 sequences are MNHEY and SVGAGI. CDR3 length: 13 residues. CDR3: CASKTGSLYGYTF. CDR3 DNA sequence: TGTGCCAGCAAGACCGGGTCGCTCTATGGCTACACCTTC.

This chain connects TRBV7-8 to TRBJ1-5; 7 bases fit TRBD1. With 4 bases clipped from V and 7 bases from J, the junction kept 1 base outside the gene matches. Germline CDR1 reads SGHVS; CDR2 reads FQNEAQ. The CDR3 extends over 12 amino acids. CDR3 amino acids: CASSWGQQPQHF. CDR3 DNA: TGTGCCAGCAGCTGGGGACAGCAGCCCCAGCATTTT.

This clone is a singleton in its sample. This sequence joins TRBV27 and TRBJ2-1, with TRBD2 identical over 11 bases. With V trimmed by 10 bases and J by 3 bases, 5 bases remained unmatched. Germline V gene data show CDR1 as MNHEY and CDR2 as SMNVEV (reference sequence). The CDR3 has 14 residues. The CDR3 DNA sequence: TGTGCCACCTTAGCGGGGGGGAACTACAATGAGCAGTTCTTC. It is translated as CATLAGGNYNEQFF.

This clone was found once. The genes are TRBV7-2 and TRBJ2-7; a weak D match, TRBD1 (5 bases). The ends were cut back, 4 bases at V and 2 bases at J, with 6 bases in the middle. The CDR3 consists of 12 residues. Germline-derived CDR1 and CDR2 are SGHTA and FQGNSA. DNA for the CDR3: TGTGCCAGCAGCTACAGGCCCTACGAGCAGTACTTC. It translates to CASSYRPYEQYF.

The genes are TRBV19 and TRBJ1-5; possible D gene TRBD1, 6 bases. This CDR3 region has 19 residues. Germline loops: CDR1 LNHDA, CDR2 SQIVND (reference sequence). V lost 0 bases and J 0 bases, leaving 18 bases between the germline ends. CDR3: CASSIERGPTLNSNQPQHF. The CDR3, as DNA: TGTGCCAGTAGTATAGAGCGGGGGCCAACACTTAATAGCAATCAGCCCCAGCATTTT.